The sequence of this T cell receptor beta chain was determined in a study of identical twins. Findings and limits, study-wide: Weaker excess sharing between twins was seen in beta out-of-frame sequences.

This clonotype was detected ten times or more. Its antigen is undetermined. CDR1 and CDR2 from the germline V gene are MNHEY and SMNVEV (reference sequence). The CDR3 extends over 14 amino acids. Trimming left V 0 bases short and J 4 bases short, with 7 bases between. From the 5' RACE reads, TCRdb called clonotypes with MiXCR, one entry per CDR3 protein. The table has around 250,000 distinct CDR3 sequences, about 8.3% seen once. In addition, the sample was reused for a study of yellow fever vaccine responses in identical twins.

Sequenced: CD8+ T cells sorted from blood. This chain connects TRBV27 to TRBJ2-1; D gene unclear. The TCR was taken from a woman between 18 and 29 years old in good health. The CDR3 coding sequence is TGTGCCAGCAGTTTATCGACGGGTTACAATGAGCAGTTCTTC. This encodes CASSLSTGYNEQFF.